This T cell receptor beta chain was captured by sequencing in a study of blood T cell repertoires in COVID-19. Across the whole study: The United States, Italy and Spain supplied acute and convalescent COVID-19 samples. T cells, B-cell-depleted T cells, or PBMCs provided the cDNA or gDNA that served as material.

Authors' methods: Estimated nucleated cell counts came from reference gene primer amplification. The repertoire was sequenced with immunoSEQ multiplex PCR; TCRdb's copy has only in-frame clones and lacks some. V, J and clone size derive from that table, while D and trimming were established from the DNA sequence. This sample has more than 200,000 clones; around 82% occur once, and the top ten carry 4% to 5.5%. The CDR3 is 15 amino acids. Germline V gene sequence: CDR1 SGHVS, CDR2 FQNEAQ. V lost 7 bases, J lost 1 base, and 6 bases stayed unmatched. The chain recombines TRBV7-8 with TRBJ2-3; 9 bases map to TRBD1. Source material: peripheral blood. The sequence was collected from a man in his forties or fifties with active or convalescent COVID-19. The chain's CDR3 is CASTPGQGRTDTQYF. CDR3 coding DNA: TGTGCCAGCACCCCAGGACAGGGGCGCACAGATACGCAGTATTTT.